The subject of this entry is one TCR beta chain. The entry originates in a study of breast tumors, draining lymph nodes, adjacent tissues. TCRdb reanalysed the multiplex PCR reads using MiXCR and keeps one entry per CDR3 protein. The table lists approximately 150,000 distinct CDR3 sequences, around a third of them singletons. Axillary draining lymph nodes of breast cancer patients supplied the node samples. The CDR3 covers 14 residues. The germline V gene has CDR1 DFQATT and CDR2 SNEGSKA (reference sequence). Deletions cut 0 bases from V and 4 bases from J, with 12 bases between. The clonotype comes from a female donor with breast cancer. Some clones in this sample may be carry-over from other donors' samples. Material: axillary lymph node tissue. This chain links TRBV20-1 with TRBJ1-1; no definite D call. CDR3 residues: CSARDLGRATEAFF. Here the CDR3 DNA reads TGCAGTGCTAGAGATTTAGGGAGGGCCACTGAAGCTTTCTTT.